The rows below give T cell receptor beta chains drawn from one sample of a study of T-cell memory formation after mild COVID-19. TCRdb used MiXCR to reprocess the 5' RACE reads, holding one entry per CDR3 protein. The sample lists roughly 300,000 distinct CDR3 sequences, over 7% seen once, with about 20% in the top ten. The source material was PBMCs or a T cell subset sorted from them (not recorded which). These receptors were collected from a man younger than 35 who had mild COVID-19 (a few samples of this study predate the infection). Cell type and time point are not known. The CDR3 runs from the conserved cysteine through the conserved F or W. A D gene is named only where the DNA matches it firmly. Some rows mark clone size as missing; the rest say once, few, many or name a class of expanded clone.

TRBV7-9,NA,TRBJ1-5,TRBD1,TGTGCCAGCAGCCTGGGACAGGGGAGACATCAGCCCCAGCATTTT,CASSLGQGRHQPQHF
TRBV4-3,few,TRBJ2-2,NA,TGCGCCAGCAGCCAAGAGAAGGCTCCCGGGGAGCTGTTTTTT,CASSQEKAPGELFF
TRBV5-1,many,TRBJ2-5,TRBD1,TGCGCCAGCAGCCAGGACAGGGTGGGCCAAGAGACCCAGTACTTC,CASSQDRVGQETQYF
TRBV27,few,TRBJ1-2,NA,TGTGCCAGCAGTTTATGGCCAGGCCTTGGATATGGCTACACCTTC,CASSLWPGLGYGYTF
TRBV7-2,few,TRBJ1-5,NA,TGTGCCAGCAGCTTGGGGGCCCGGGGAGGAGGACAGCCCCAGCATTTT,CASSLGARGGGQPQHF
TRBV5-1,NA,TRBJ2-5,TRBD2,TGCGCCAGCAGCTTGACTAGCGGACGACAAGAGACCCAGTACTTC,CASSLTSGRQETQYF
TRBV7-7,few,TRBJ2-5,TRBD2,TGTGCTAGCAGCACCGGGGGACTAGCGGGGGGACGACCACGCTTCTACTTC,CASSTGGLAGGRPRFYF
TRBV28,NA,TRBJ1-2,TRBD1,TGTGCCAGCGTCCCGGGACAGGGGGCGACGGATGGCTACACCTTC,CASVPGQGATDGYTF
TRBV6-2/TRBV6-3,few,TRBJ2-5,TRBD1,TGTGCCAGCAGCCGACGGGACAGGGGGGAGACCCAGTACTTC,CASSRRDRGETQYF
TRBV6-6,NA,TRBJ1-4,NA,TGTGCCAGCAGTTATCCGGGCAGGCGTAATGAAAAACTGTTTTTT,CASSYPGRRNEKLFF
TRBV5-6,NA,TRBJ2-4,NA,TGTGCCAGCAGCTTGGAAGGGAATTCGCTAGCCAAAAACATTCAGTACTTC,CASSLEGNSLAKNIQYF
TRBV5-6,many,TRBJ2-5,TRBD1,TGTGCCAGCAGCTCACCTCTCCGGGACAGACAAGAGACCCAGTACTTC,CASSSPLRDRQETQYF
TRBV12-5,few,TRBJ2-5,TRBD2,TGTGCTAGTGGTTCTAGCGGGCAAGAGACCCAGTACTTC,CASGSSGQETQYF
TRBV9,NA,TRBJ2-1,NA,TGTGCCAGCAGCGTTGGGGGGGCCGGGTACAATGAGCAGTTCTTC,CASSVGGAGYNEQFF
TRBV3-1,NA,TRBJ1-1,NA,TGTGCCAGCAGCCGTCACGGATTAGAGGCTTTCTTT,CASSRHGLEAFF
TRBV3-1,many,TRBJ2-3,NA,TGTGCCAGCAGCCCAGGACTGGTGGGGGGGCCAAACACAGATACGCAGTATTTT,CASSPGLVGGPNTDTQYF
TRBV28,few,TRBJ2-3,TRBD2,TGTGCCAGCAGTTTATGGGCTAGCGGGGGCTATACGCAGTATTTT,CASSLWASGGYTQYF
TRBV12-3/TRBV12-4,few,TRBJ2-4,NA,TGTGCCAGCAGTTTAGAGATGGTCAGTAACAAAAACATTCAGTACTTC,CASSLEMVSNKNIQYF
TRBV18,NA,TRBJ1-1,NA,TGTGCCAGCTCACCACAGACACTGAACACTGAAGCTTTCTTT,CASSPQTLNTEAFF
TRBV7-9,few,TRBJ2-3,NA,TGTGCCAGCAGCTCATATAAGACAGGCACAGATACGCAGTATTTT,CASSSYKTGTDTQYF
TRBV19,many,TRBJ1-1,NA,TGTGCCAGTAGTTTAGGGGTGGCTGAAGCTTTCTTT,CASSLGVAEAFF
TRBV12-3/TRBV12-4,many,TRBJ2-4,NA,TGTGCCAGCAGTTTAGCCAAAAACATTCAGTACTTC,CASSLAKNIQYF
TRBV12-3/TRBV12-4,many,TRBJ2-2,TRBD1,TGTGCCAGCAGCCTGACAGGGTCTGACACCGGGGAGCTGTTTTTT,CASSLTGSDTGELFF
TRBV7-9,many,TRBJ2-3,NA,TGTGCCAGCAGCGTAAACAGGGAGGATACGCAGTATTTT,CASSVNREDTQYF
TRBV12-3/TRBV12-4,many,TRBJ2-3,TRBD1,TGTGCCAGCAGTCTCCGACAGGGCCAAAGGGATACGCAGTATTTT,CASSLRQGQRDTQYF
TRBV12-3/TRBV12-4,many,TRBJ2-5,NA,TGTGCCAGCAGGGACCAAGAGACCCAGTACTTC,CASRDQETQYF
TRBV7-8,few,TRBJ1-3,NA,TGTGCCAGCAGCTTAGGTAGAGGGAAGACTGGAAACACCATATATTTT,CASSLGRGKTGNTIYF
TRBV7-9,NA,TRBJ2-3,TRBD2,TGTGCCAGCCGGACTAGCGGGGGGTCTCCGGATACGCAGTATTTT,CASRTSGGSPDTQYF
TRBV6-5,few,TRBJ2-1,TRBD2,TGTGCCAGCAGTTCCGGGGGGAACGATGAGCAGTTCTTC,CASSSGGNDEQFF
TRBV5-1,few,TRBJ2-3,NA,TGCGCCAGCAGCTTTACGCAGGGCGGGATGAATACGCAGTATTTT,CASSFTQGGMNTQYF
TRBV5-5,NA,TRBJ2-3,NA,TGTGCCAGCAGCCCGGTGGGGGTCCCCACAGATACGCAGTATTTT,CASSPVGVPTDTQYF
TRBV12-3/TRBV12-4,many,TRBJ1-5,TRBD1,TGTGCCAGCGGACAGGGGCCGAATCAGCCCCAGCATTTT,CASGQGPNQPQHF
TRBV15,few,TRBJ1-3,TRBD1,TGTGCCACCAGCAGAGATGGGACAGGGGGGTCCATATATTTT,CATSRDGTGGSIYF
TRBV12-3/TRBV12-4,NA,TRBJ2-7,NA,TGTGCCAGCAGTTTAGCGACATCTCAGGGGCACGAGCAGTACTTC,CASSLATSQGHEQYF
TRBV4-1,few,TRBJ2-2,TRBD2,TGCGCCAGCAGCTCTCGGATAGGGAGGGCCGGGGAGCTGTTTTTT,CASSSRIGRAGELFF
TRBV27,few,TRBJ2-7,NA,TGTGCCAGCATCGGTTGGCGGGGTTTGGACAGGTCCTACGAGCAGTACTTC,CASIGWRGLDRSYEQYF
TRBV12-3/TRBV12-4,NA,TRBJ1-6,NA,TGTGCCAGCAGTTCTTTTAGGGCGCTAGGCAATTCACCCCTCCACTTT,CASSSFRALGNSPLHF
TRBV5-1,few,TRBJ2-5,TRBD2,TGCGCCAGCAGCCAACTAGCGGGGGGCTCCGGGGGGACCCAGTACTTC,CASSQLAGGSGGTQYF
TRBV4-3,NA,TRBJ1-1,TRBD1,TGCGCCAGCAGCAGAACAGGGGGTAACACTGAAGCTTTCTTT,CASSRTGGNTEAFF
TRBV4-3,few,TRBJ1-6,NA,TGCGCCAGCAGCCAAGATTGGCGGGGATCTAATTCACCCCTCCACTTT,CASSQDWRGSNSPLHF
TRBV5-1,many,TRBJ2-5,NA,TGCGCCAGCAGCTCCAACGAGCAAGAGACCCAGTACTTC,CASSSNEQETQYF
TRBV2,NA,TRBJ2-3,NA,TGTGCCAGTACGGAGACAGGCACAGATACGCAGTATTTT,CASTETGTDTQYF
TRBV18,many,TRBJ2-7,NA,TGTGCCAGCTCACCCACGTTTCAGGGGGGATACGAGCAGTACTTC,CASSPTFQGGYEQYF
TRBV12-3/TRBV12-4,NA,TRBJ1-5,NA,TGTGCCAGCAGGCAATCAGTGGTTCAGCCCCAGCATTTT,CASRQSVVQPQHF
TRBV5-4,few,TRBJ2-3,NA,TGTGCCAGCAGCTTGGATGCGGGGGCCACAGATACGCAGTATTTT,CASSLDAGATDTQYF
TRBV20-1,NA,TRBJ2-7,NA,TGCAGTGCTGACGACAGAGACTACGAGCAGTACTTC,CSADDRDYEQYF
TRBV5-1,NA,TRBJ2-1,NA,TGCGCCAGCAGCACATCGGGATGGAATGAGCAGTTCTTC,CASSTSGWNEQFF
TRBV7-9,NA,TRBJ2-1,NA,TGTGCCAGCAGCTTAGCGAGACCCACGAGCAAGTTCTTC,CASSLARPTSKFF